The 19 T cell receptor beta chains given below trace back to one sample, sequenced in a study of PD-L1 blockade in urothelial cancer (dated by TCRdb to the late 2010s). Library preparation was by the immunoSEQ multiplex PCR assay. TCRdb provides this immuneACCESS table in a form limited to in-frame rearrangements. Some clones are lacking; in checked studies, under half of them reflect an unresolved V gene, and why the rest are absent is not known. This sample holds around 82,000 clones; about four fifths were observed only once. The top ten clones comprise approximately 2% of the sample. The meaning of the sample's time point label: pretreatment peripheral blood. The material sequenced was PBMCs, taken around atezolizumab (anti-PD-L1) treatment. Receptors were obtained from a man in his sixties with urothelial cancer.

This clone appeared a few times. The J gene is TRBJ2-7, the V gene TRBV5-4; TRBD1 matches at 8 bases. This CDR3 contains 13 residues. Germline V gene sequence: CDR1 SGHNT, CDR2 YYREEE (reference sequence). Losses at the gene ends were 4 bases for V and 7 bases for J; bases not matched to a gene: 7. The DNA for the CDR3 is TGTGCCAGCAGCGGGGGACAGGTGGGAGAGCAGTACTTC. This translates into CASSGGQVGEQYF.

About this clone itself: The junction differs from germline at one of its ends, possibly a read error. Other nucleotide sequences from this sample produce the same CDR3. The J gene is TRBJ2-2, the V gene TRBV11-3, with 9 positions matching TRBD1. The V gene's germline CDR1 is SGHNT and CDR2 YENEEA. This CDR3 is 14 amino acids long. The CDR3: CASSLDRGSGELFF. In DNA, the CDR3 is TGTGCCAGCAGTTTAGACAGGGGGTCCGGGGAGCTGTTTTTT.

The chain recombines TRBV30 with TRBJ1-2; 9 nucleotides match TRBD1. V was pared by 8 bases and J by 8 bases, with 6 bases of the junction left unmatched. CDR1 is GTSNPN and CDR2 is SVGIG in the germline V gene (reference sequence). The CDR3 extends over 11 amino acids. The CDR3 is CAGGTGWGYTF. The CDR3 nucleotides are TGTGCCGGAGGGACAGGGTGGGGCTACACCTTC.

This clone was detected only a few times. The chain combines TRBV7-7 with TRBJ1-6; D is perhaps TRBD1 (5 bases). V was shortened by 3 bases and J by 7 bases, with 10 bases between the two germline ends. The germline CDR1 and CDR2 sequences are SSHAT and FNYEAQ (reference sequence). The CDR3 spans 14 residues. The CDR3 DNA reads TGTGCCAGCAGCTTGGGAGGGGCAAATTCACCCCTCCACTTT. Its protein product is CASSLGGANSPLHF.

This clone was counted once. The chain uses TRBV2 and TRBJ1-2, with TRBD1 as a possible D gene (5 bases). V was trimmed by 3 bases and J by 4 bases, leaving 9 bases between them. Germline CDR1 and CDR2: SNHLY and FYNNEI. The CDR3 extends over 13 amino acids. CDR3 DNA: TGTGCCAGCAGTGAGGGCAGGGCCTATGGCTACACCTTC. Residues: CASSEGRAYGYTF. Full variable domain (remainder filled in from reference TRBV2 and TRBJ1-2): EPEVTQTPSHQVTQMGQEVILRCVPISNHLYFYWYRQILGQKVEFLVSFYNNEISEKSEIFDDQFSVERPDGSNFTLKIRSTKLEDSAMYFCASSEGRAYGYTFGSGTRLTVV.

In the case of this clone: At one end the junction does not follow the germline gene, possibly because of a read error. The genes are TRBV6-1 and TRBJ2-7, with D perhaps TRBD2 (6 bases). CDR3 length equals 13 residues. Germline V gene lookup returns CDR1 MNHNS and CDR2 SASEGT. CDR3 DNA: TGTGCCAGCAGTCAGGGAGGACTTATACGAGCCCCCTTC. As protein: CASSQGGLIRAPF.

This chain connects TRBV5-6 to TRBJ2-5; no definite D call. CDR1 and CDR2 (germline): SGHDT, YYEEEE. This CDR3 has 14 amino acids. V was cut by 7 bases and J by 5 bases, with 18 bases left in between. The CDR3 spells CASCPGSRAETQYF. The CDR3 DNA is TGTGCCAGCTGCCCAGGCAGTAGAGCTGAGACCCAGTACTTC.

The rearrangement joins TRBV19 to TRBJ2-1, with D perhaps matching TRBD2 (7 bases). The CDR3 runs to 15 residues. The germline CDR1 and CDR2 sequences are LNHDA and SQIVND (reference sequence). The V end lost 5 bases, the J end lost 2 bases, and 13 bases lay between the germline ends. The CDR3 sequence: CASSDGGQTYNEQFF. The DNA of the CDR3 is TGTGCCAGTAGTGACGGGGGGCAAACCTACAATGAGCAGTTCTTC.

The J gene is TRBJ1-5, the V gene TRBV6-1; 10 bases are shared with TRBD1. The CDR3 totals 13 residues. V lost 10 bases to trimming and J lost 2 bases; unmatched junction nucleotides: 2. The germline V gene encodes CDR1 MNHNS and CDR2 SASEGT. The CDR3 sequence: CATTGGGNQPQHF. CDR3 DNA sequence: TGTGCCACGACAGGGGGCGGCAATCAGCCCCAGCATTTT.

V and J are TRBV19 and TRBJ2-2; TRBD2 matches at 8 bases. In germline, CDR1 is LNHDA, CDR2 SQIVND (reference sequence). Trimming took 6 bases from V and 3 from J; bases not matched to a gene: 3. The CDR3 length is 14 residues. The CDR3 is CASRSGRYTGELFF. In DNA form, the CDR3 reads TGTGCCAGTAGAAGCGGGAGATACACCGGGGAGCTGTTTTTT.

This clone was observed a handful of times. V is TRBV5-5 and J is TRBJ1-2, with D possibly TRBD1 on 6 matching bases. This CDR3 region has 16 residues. Deletions cut 0 bases from V and 3 bases from J, with 15 bases between. Germline assignment: CDR1 SGHKS and CDR2 YYEKEE (reference sequence). The CDR3 coding sequence is TGTGCCAGCAGCTTGGCCTATTTAAGACAGGACTATGGCTACACCTTC. Amino acids: CASSLAYLRQDYGYTF.

The V gene is TRBV11-2, the J gene TRBJ2-7; no definite D call. Trimming pared 4 bases from V and 5 bases from J, leaving 18 bases between. The length of the CDR3 is 15 residues. Germline-derived CDR1 and CDR2 are SGHAT and FQNNGV. Here the CDR3 reads CASSSGYVSSHEQYF. Here the CDR3 DNA reads TGTGCCAGCAGCTCCGGGTACGTCAGTTCCCACGAGCAGTACTTC.

The gene calls are TRBV29-1 and TRBJ1-1; D may be TRBD1 (6 bases). Germline V lookup: CDR1 SQVTM, CDR2 ANQGSEA. This CDR3 region has 12 residues. Deletions cut 7 bases from V and 4 bases from J, with 13 bases between. The DNA for the CDR3 is TGCAGCGCCGACGGCAGGGGCACTGAAGCTTTCTTT. Protein: CSADGRGTEAFF.

The gene calls are TRBV5-5 and TRBJ2-7, with unresolved D. Trimming took off 4 bases at V and 4 bases at J, with 12 bases between the two ends. CDR1 is SGHKS, CDR2 YYEKEE, per germline (reference sequence). The CDR3 runs 13 residues. CDR3 nucleotide sequence: TGTGCCAGCAGCCCGTGGCAGTTATACGAGCAGTACTTC. It encodes CASSPWQLYEQYF.

The J gene is TRBJ2-2, the V gene TRBV6-1; TRBD2 is a possible D gene (5 bases). Germline V lookup: CDR1 MNHNS, CDR2 SASEGT. The ends were cut back, 10 bases at V and 1 base at J, with 16 bases in the middle. The CDR3 contains 15 residues. The CDR3 region is CATHPRRENTGELFF. The CDR3 nucleotides read TGTGCCACCCACCCAAGACGGGAGAACACCGGGGAGCTGTTTTTT.

CDR3 amino acids: CASSSAGNQETQYF. DNA for the CDR3: TGCGCCAGCAGCTCAGCGGGAAACCAAGAGACCCAGTACTTC. The chain is built from TRBV5-1 and TRBJ2-5; 7 bases align to TRBD2. The CDR3 spans 14 residues. J was trimmed by 0 bases and V by 3 bases; bases with no gene match: 2. In germline, CDR1 is SGHRS, CDR2 YFSETQ.

The chain uses TRBV5-6 and TRBJ2-1, with 7 bases fitting TRBD2. This CDR3 contains 14 residues. Germline lookup yields CDR1 SGHDT and CDR2 YYEEEE. J was trimmed by 3 bases and V by 0 bases; bases with no gene match: 0. CDR3 loop: CASSLGDYYNEQFF. The CDR3, as DNA: TGTGCCAGCAGCTTGGGGGACTACTACAATGAGCAGTTCTTC.

The J gene is TRBJ1-2, the V gene TRBV6-5; D gene ambiguous. CDR1 is MNHEY, CDR2 SVGAGI, per germline. The CDR3 loop spans 13 amino acids. The V and J ends lost 9 bases and 4 bases respectively, with 15 bases between them. CDR3 sequence: CARYLKRSYGYTF. The CDR3 nucleotides read TGTGCCAGGTACCTGAAGAGGTCCTATGGCTACACCTTC.

The chain's CDR3 is CASSERGSSYNEQFF. In DNA, the CDR3 is TGTGCCAGCAGTGAACGGGGAAGCTCCTACAATGAGCAGTTCTTC. V is TRBV6-1 and J is TRBJ2-1; D perhaps matches TRBD2 (5 bases). Deletions cut 2 bases from V and 0 bases from J, with 8 bases between. CDR1 and CDR2 from the germline V gene are MNHNS and SASEGT. This CDR3 spans 15 amino acids.